A selection of T cell receptor beta chains follows, all from one sample in a study of a mutant IDH1 vaccine in newly diagnosed glioma. For these receptors, no antigen is known. Assay used: immunoSEQ multiplex PCR; TCRdb lists only in-frame clones, some missing. The table shows some 49,000 clones, with approximately 80% occurring only once. The specimen comprised PBMCs, sampled from a glioma patient whose treatment included an IDH1 peptide vaccine. The receptors were gathered from a woman in her forties with glioma. Some clones in this sample may be carry-over from other donors' samples. Both conserved end residues are part of each CDR3. D genes are given only for firm matches. Only some rows state a clone size, as once, few, many or a class for expanded clones.

d_gene: -
v_gene: TRBV29-1
abundance: few
j_gene: TRBJ2-7
CDR3aa: CSVGRGIEQYF
CDR3nt: TGCAGCGTTGGACGGGGGATAGAGCAGTACTTC

d_gene: -
v_gene: TRBV7-2
abundance: -
j_gene: TRBJ1-4
CDR3aa: CASSLGGGRNEKLFF
CDR3nt: TGTGCCAGCAGCTTAGGGGGGGGACGGAATGAAAAACTGTTTTTT

d_gene: -
v_gene: TRBV5-1
abundance: -
j_gene: TRBJ2-7
CDR3aa: CASSLDGTSFYEQYF
CDR3nt: TGCGCCAGCAGCTTGGATGGGACCTCTTTCTACGAGCAGTACTTC

d_gene: TRBD2
v_gene: TRBV11-2
abundance: -
j_gene: TRBJ2-3
CDR3aa: CASSFEGGGTTDTQYF
CDR3nt: TGTGCCAGCAGCTTTGAAGGCGGGGGAACCACAGATACGCAGTATTTT

d_gene: -
v_gene: TRBV12-5
abundance: -
j_gene: TRBJ2-7
CDR3aa: CASGLKTYEQYF
CDR3nt: TGTGCTAGTGGTTTAAAGACATACGAGCAGTACTTC

d_gene: -
v_gene: TRBV7-8
abundance: -
j_gene: TRBJ1-2
CDR3aa: CASSLPGAARLEYGYTF
CDR3nt: TGTGCCAGCAGCTTACCAGGGGCCGCCCGATTGGAGTATGGCTACACCTTC

d_gene: TRBD1
v_gene: TRBV5-1
abundance: few
j_gene: TRBJ2-5
CDR3aa: CASSSSTGDGETQYF
CDR3nt: TGCGCCAGCAGCTCATCAACAGGGGATGGAGAGACCCAGTACTTC

d_gene: TRBD1
v_gene: TRBV5-4
abundance: once
j_gene: TRBJ1-2
CDR3aa: CASSLDRGLNYGYTF
CDR3nt: TGTGCCAGCAGCTTGGACAGGGGCCTAAACTATGGCTACACCTTC

d_gene: -
v_gene: TRBV19
abundance: -
j_gene: TRBJ1-1
CDR3aa: CASSIEARWDTEAFF
CDR3nt: TGTGCCAGTAGTATAGAGGCCAGGTGGGACACTGAAGCTTTCTTT

d_gene: -
v_gene: TRBV6-1
abundance: -
j_gene: TRBJ1-2
CDR3aa: CASSDLGEHIGYTF
CDR3nt: TGTGCCAGCAGTGACCTTGGGGAGCATATTGGCTACACCTTC

d_gene: -
v_gene: TRBV4-3
abundance: -
j_gene: TRBJ1-2
CDR3aa: CASSQLRRHDYGYTF
CDR3nt: TGCGCCAGCAGCCAACTGAGACGGCACGACTATGGCTACACCTTC

d_gene: -
v_gene: TRBV18
abundance: -
j_gene: TRBJ1-1
CDR3aa: CASSPQIYRENTEAFF
CDR3nt: TGTGCCAGCTCACCGCAAATTTACAGGGAGAACACTGAAGCTTTCTTT

d_gene: -
v_gene: TRBV7-9
abundance: few
j_gene: TRBJ1-5
CDR3aa: CASSATDSGDQPQHF
CDR3nt: TGTGCCAGCAGCGCCACGGACAGTGGGGATCAGCCCCAGCATTTT

d_gene: -
v_gene: TRBV5-1
abundance: -
j_gene: TRBJ2-7
CDR3aa: CASSFKGRGRDDYEQYF
CDR3nt: TGCGCCAGCAGCTTTAAGGGTAGGGGCAGGGATGACTACGAGCAGTACTTC

d_gene: -
v_gene: TRBV6-6
abundance: once
j_gene: TRBJ2-5
CDR3aa: CASSYNLLGTKETQYF
CDR3nt: TGTGCCAGCAGTTACAATCTCTTGGGGACAAAAGAGACCCAGTACTTC

d_gene: TRBD2
v_gene: TRBV19
abundance: -
j_gene: TRBJ2-2
CDR3aa: CASSLRASGANTGELFF
CDR3nt: TGTGCCAGTAGCCTGAGGGCTAGCGGAGCGAACACCGGGGAGCTGTTTTTT

d_gene: -
v_gene: TRBV30
abundance: -
j_gene: TRBJ1-3
CDR3aa: CAWGLGPSGNTIYF
CDR3nt: TGTGCCTGGGGCCTCGGGCCCTCTGGAAACACCATATATTTT

d_gene: TRBD1
v_gene: TRBV5-1
abundance: -
j_gene: TRBJ2-7
CDR3aa: CASSAQGLNYEQYF
CDR3nt: TGCGCCAGCAGCGCACAGGGGTTGAACTACGAGCAGTACTTC

d_gene: -
v_gene: TRBV25-1
abundance: -
j_gene: TRBJ1-4
CDR3aa: CASSEALGGAVEKLFF
CDR3nt: TGTGCCAGCAGCGAGGCTTTGGGGGGTGCGGTTGAAAAACTGTTTTTT

d_gene: -
v_gene: TRBV1
abundance: few
j_gene: TRBJ2-3
CDR3aa: CTSSELSGPWDTQYF
CDR3nt: -

d_gene: TRBD2
v_gene: TRBV7-9
abundance: -
j_gene: TRBJ2-5
CDR3aa: CASSARTSGAYQETQYF
CDR3nt: TGTGCCAGCAGCGCCCGGACTAGCGGGGCGTACCAAGAGACCCAGTACTTC

d_gene: -
v_gene: TRBV5-1
abundance: -
j_gene: TRBJ1-2
CDR3aa: CASSLWDTFNYGYTF
CDR3nt: TGCGCCAGCAGCTTATGGGACACCTTTAACTATGGCTACACCTTC

d_gene: TRBD1
v_gene: TRBV6-1
abundance: -
j_gene: TRBJ1-2
CDR3aa: CASTWDRGGGYTF
CDR3nt: TGTGCCAGCACCTGGGACAGGGGAGGTGGCTACACCTTC

d_gene: -
v_gene: TRBV5-6
abundance: -
j_gene: TRBJ1-1
CDR3aa: CASSLERTMNTEAFF
CDR3nt: TGTGCCAGCAGCTTGGAAAGGACCATGAACACTGAAGCTTTCTTT

d_gene: TRBD2
v_gene: TRBV2
abundance: -
j_gene: TRBJ2-7
CDR3aa: CASSPGGPYEQYF
CDR3nt: TGTGCCAGCAGCCCGGGGGGGCCCTACGAGCAGTACTTC

d_gene: -
v_gene: TRBV7-6
abundance: -
j_gene: TRBJ1-1
CDR3aa: CASSYRGGLDAEAFF
CDR3nt: TGTGCCAGCAGCTACCGAGGGGGGCTCGACGCTGAAGCTTTCTTT

d_gene: TRBD1
v_gene: TRBV19
abundance: few
j_gene: TRBJ1-1
CDR3aa: CAIDRGPNTEAFF
CDR3nt: TGTGCCATTGACAGGGGGCCGAACACTGAAGCTTTCTTT

d_gene: -
v_gene: TRBV27
abundance: -
j_gene: TRBJ2-5
CDR3aa: CASSSGTVQYF
CDR3nt: TGTGCCAGCAGTTCCGGGACGGTCCAGTACTTC

d_gene: TRBD1
v_gene: TRBV6-5
abundance: -
j_gene: TRBJ1-2
CDR3aa: CASSSGDRGGGYTF
CDR3nt: TGTGCCAGCAGCTCGGGGGACAGGGGGGGTGGCTACACCTTC

d_gene: -
v_gene: TRBV18
abundance: -
j_gene: TRBJ1-4
CDR3aa: CASSPLTAEKLFF
CDR3nt: TGTGCCAGCTCACCATTGACAGCTGAAAAACTGTTTTTT

d_gene: -
v_gene: TRBV5-1
abundance: -
j_gene: TRBJ1-2
CDR3aa: CASSSGGTSNYGYTF
CDR3nt: TGCGCCAGCAGCTCCGGCGGGACCTCCAACTATGGCTACACCTTC

d_gene: -
v_gene: TRBV21-1
abundance: -
j_gene: TRBJ1-2
CDR3aa: CASSKEPRDGSPYYGYTF
CDR3nt: TGTGCCAGCAGCAAAGAACCCAGGGACGGGAGCCCCTACTATGGCTACACCTTC

d_gene: -
v_gene: TRBV19
abundance: -
j_gene: TRBJ2-6
CDR3aa: CASSIGRGSNVLTF
CDR3nt: TGTGCCAGTAGTATAGGTCGGGGATCCAACGTCCTGACTTTC

d_gene: -
v_gene: TRBV4-3
abundance: -
j_gene: TRBJ1-5
CDR3aa: CASSRLLGTSQPQHF
CDR3nt: TGCGCCAGCAGCCGTCTCCTCGGGACAAGTCAGCCCCAGCATTTT

d_gene: -
v_gene: TRBV4-1
abundance: -
j_gene: TRBJ1-2
CDR3aa: CASSQGGAGKGLTF
CDR3nt: TGCGCCAGCAGCCAAGGGGGGGCAGGGAAGGGGTTAACCTTC

d_gene: TRBD1
v_gene: TRBV30
abundance: -
j_gene: TRBJ1-1
CDR3aa: CAQHPGQGLRDTEAFF
CDR3nt: TGTGCCCAACACCCGGGACAGGGGTTAAGGGACACTGAAGCTTTCTTT

d_gene: TRBD1
v_gene: TRBV9
abundance: once
j_gene: TRBJ2-2
CDR3aa: CASSVAPQGAAGELFF
CDR3nt: TGTGCCAGCAGCGTAGCCCCACAGGGGGCGGCCGGGGAGCTGTTTTTT

d_gene: -
v_gene: TRBV7-9
abundance: once
j_gene: TRBJ1-3
CDR3aa: CASRPAGSGSGNTIYF
CDR3nt: TGTGCCAGCAGGCCCGCCGGTTCGGGCTCTGGAAACACCATATATTTT

d_gene: -
v_gene: TRBV7-2
abundance: -
j_gene: TRBJ1-2
CDR3aa: CASSASPGQGLGGYTF
CDR3nt: TGTGCCAGCAGCGCATCCCCCGGGCAGGGGCTCGGGGGCTACACCTTC

d_gene: -
v_gene: TRBV10-1
abundance: -
j_gene: TRBJ2-7
CDR3aa: CASSEFRGTESEQYF
CDR3nt: TGCGCCAGCAGTGAATTTCGGGGGACAGAAAGTGAGCAGTACTTC

d_gene: TRBD1
v_gene: TRBV10-3
abundance: few
j_gene: TRBJ1-5
CDR3aa: CAISERWEGRAGGRQPQHF
CDR3nt: TGTGCCATCAGTGAGCGATGGGAAGGCCGGGCAGGGGGTAGGCAGCCCCAGCATTTT

d_gene: TRBD1
v_gene: TRBV30
abundance: once
j_gene: TRBJ1-6
CDR3aa: CAWSAEGQDNNSPLHF
CDR3nt: TGTGCCTGGAGTGCGGAGGGACAGGACAATAATTCACCCCTCCACTTT

d_gene: -
v_gene: TRBV4-1
abundance: -
j_gene: TRBJ2-1
CDR3aa: CASSQERGREQFF
CDR3nt: TGCGCCAGCAGCCAAGAACGGGGGAGGGAGCAGTTCTTC

d_gene: TRBD2
v_gene: TRBV13
abundance: -
j_gene: TRBJ2-1
CDR3aa: CASSLGLGLGIF
CDR3nt: TGTGCCAGCAGCTTAGGCCTGGGACTAGGGATCTTC

d_gene: -
v_gene: TRBV2
abundance: once
j_gene: TRBJ1-2
CDR3aa: CARAPGFNYGYTF
CDR3nt: TGTGCCAGAGCACCGGGCTTTAACTATGGCTACACCTTC

d_gene: -
v_gene: TRBV2
abundance: -
j_gene: TRBJ2-7
CDR3aa: CASSVFLSYEQYF
CDR3nt: TGTGCCAGCAGTGTCTTTTTGTCCTACGAGCAGTACTTC

d_gene: -
v_gene: TRBV5-6
abundance: -
j_gene: TRBJ2-7
CDR3aa: CASSLVAASYEQYF
CDR3nt: TGTGCCAGCAGCTTGGTGGCAGCCTCCTACGAGCAGTACTTC

d_gene: -
v_gene: TRBV5-6
abundance: -
j_gene: TRBJ1-1
CDR3aa: CASSPTQDKIEALF
CDR3nt: TGTGCCAGCAGCCCGACCCAGGACAAGATTGAAGCTCTCTTT